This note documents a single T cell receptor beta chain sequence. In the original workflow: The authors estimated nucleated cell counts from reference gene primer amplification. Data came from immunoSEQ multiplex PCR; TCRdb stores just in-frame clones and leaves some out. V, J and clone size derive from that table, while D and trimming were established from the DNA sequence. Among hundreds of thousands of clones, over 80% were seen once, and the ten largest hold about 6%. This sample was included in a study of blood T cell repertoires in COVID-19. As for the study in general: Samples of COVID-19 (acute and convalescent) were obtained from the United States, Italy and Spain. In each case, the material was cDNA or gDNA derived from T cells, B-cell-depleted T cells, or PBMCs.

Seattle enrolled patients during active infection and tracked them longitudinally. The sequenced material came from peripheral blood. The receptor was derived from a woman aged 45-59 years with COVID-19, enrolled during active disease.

The DNA of the CDR3 is TGTGCCAGTACCGCGACAGGGTTTAACTATGGCTACACCTTC. It translates to CASTATGFNYGYTF. V and J are TRBV19 and TRBJ1-2; 7 bases match TRBD1. The CDR3 is 14 residues long. Germline V gene lookup returns CDR1 LNHDA and CDR2 SQIVND (reference sequence). V shed 7 bases, J shed 1 base, and the junction held 6 bases outside the gene matches.